The 2 T cell receptor beta chains presented below share a single source sample, sequenced in a study of blood T cell repertoires in COVID-19. Sequencing used immunoSEQ multiplex PCR; TCRdb keeps in-frame clones, though not all of them. The top ten clones hold 2% to 2.5% of a sample with approximately 130,000 clones, 87% of them seen once. The sequenced material came from peripheral blood. The receptor source for this set is a man in his forties or fifties with active COVID-19.

The chain is built from TRBV7-2 and TRBJ2-7; a weak D match, TRBD1 (5 bases). V gave up 10 bases and J gave up 2 bases, with 15 bases separating them. The CDR3 sequence is 13 residues long. CDR1 and CDR2 (germline): SGHTA, FQGNSA. The CDR3 bases are TGTGCCACCCTCCCGGACACCACCTACGAGCAGTACTTC. It specifies CATLPDTTYEQYF.

The chain employs TRBV2 and TRBJ2-5; D may be TRBD2 (6 bases). Per the germline V gene, CDR1 is SNHLY and CDR2 is FYNNEI. This CDR3 has 15 amino acids. The V gene lost 8 bases and the J gene lost 5 bases, with 21 bases spanning the gap. The CDR3 protein is CASRGGGLPGETQYF. DNA for the CDR3: TGTGCCAGCCGGGGAGGAGGACTGCCAGGGGAGACCCAGTACTTC. Drawing the rest from reference TRBV2 and TRBJ2-5, the complete variable domain is EPEVTQTPSHQVTQMGQEVILRCVPISNHLYFYWYRQILGQKVEFLVSFYNNEISEKSEIFDDQFSVERPDGSNFTLKIRSTKLEDSAMYFCASRGGGLPGETQYFGPGTRLLVL.